These 25 T cell receptor beta chains were sequenced from one sample in a study of shared clonotypes between healthy human individuals. Sequencing used immunoSEQ multiplex PCR; TCRdb keeps in-frame clones, though not all of them. Found here are about 1.1 million clones, 77% of them singletons; the top ten hold about 0.89%. What was sequenced was memory CD4+ T cells from PBMCs. The subset denotes: CD45RA-negative fraction. The receptors originated from a man aged 18 to 29 in good health. Some clones in this sample may be carry-over from other donors' samples.

This sequence joins TRBV27 and TRBJ2-4, with a weak D call TRBD1 (5 bases). The V gene lost 0 bases and the J gene lost 7 bases, with 16 bases spanning the gap. Germline CDR1 is MNHEY and CDR2 is SMNVEV (reference sequence). The CDR3 has 16 amino acids. The CDR3 loop reads CASSLSGRGLTNIQYF. The CDR3 region has the DNA TGTGCCAGCAGTTTATCGGGAAGGGGTTTAACGAACATTCAGTACTTC.

This chain joins TRBV5-4 and TRBJ2-5, with 11 bases aligning to TRBD1. From germline, CDR1 is SGHNT and CDR2 YYREEE (reference sequence). CDR3 size: 18 residues. J lost 5 bases, V lost 1 base, and 13 bases had no gene match. CDR3 sequence (DNA): TGTGCCAGCAGCTTGACGAAGTTTAGGACAGGGGGCGCGGAGACCCAGTACTTC. Its protein is CASSLTKFRTGGAETQYF.

This clone has a single count. The CDR3 loop reads CASSFNRGTGETQYF. The CDR3, as DNA: TGTGCCAGCAGCTTCAACAGGGGGACTGGGGAGACCCAGTACTTC. The V and J genes are TRBV7-2 and TRBJ2-5; 8 bases align to TRBD1. CDR3 length: 15 residues. The V gene's germline CDR1 is SGHTA and CDR2 FQGNSA. V lost 3 bases and J lost 5; bases outside the gene matches: 8.

The CDR3 protein is CATSRPGGSGDPYGYTF. The CDR3 bases are TGTGCCACCAGCAGACCTGGGGGGAGTGGAGACCCATATGGCTACACCTTC. V and J are TRBV15 and TRBJ1-2; possible D gene TRBD1, 5 bases. The CDR3 spans 17 residues. V was cut by 2 bases and J by 5 bases, with 21 bases left in between. From germline, CDR1 is LNHNV and CDR2 YYDKDF (reference sequence).

Here the CDR3 reads CSATVTDTQYF. The CDR3 DNA reads as TGCAGTGCTACTGTAACAGATACGCAGTATTTT. The rearrangement joins TRBV20-1 to TRBJ2-3; D unclear. V was cut by 4 bases and J by 3 bases, with 5 bases left in between. CDR3 length equals 11 residues. Germline loops: CDR1 DFQATT, CDR2 SNEGSKA (reference sequence).

The chain has TRBV5-6 and TRBJ2-7, with 7 bases lining up with TRBD1. With 2 bases clipped from V and 1 base from J, the junction kept 9 bases outside the gene matches. This CDR3 spans 16 amino acids. CDR1 and CDR2 from the germline V gene are SGHDT and YYEEEE. CDR3 residues: CASSFDDREWSYEQYF. CDR3 nucleotide sequence: TGTGCCAGCAGCTTTGACGACAGGGAATGGTCCTACGAGCAGTACTTC.

The gene calls are TRBV10-2 and TRBJ1-2; D unclear. Trimming shortened V by 3 bases and J by 2 bases, and 7 bases separated the two germline ends. Germline V gene data show CDR1 as WSHSY and CDR2 as SAAADI. This CDR3 has 13 amino acids. CDR3 loop: CASSDEYNYGYTF. The DNA of the CDR3 is TGCGCCAGCAGTGATGAATACAACTATGGCTACACCTTC.

The CDR3 is CASSVEGFGELFF. The CDR3 nucleotides are TGTGCCAGCAGCGTAGAGGGGTTCGGGGAGCTGTTTTTT. The rearrangement links TRBV9 to TRBJ2-2, with D tentatively TRBD1 (5 bases). Between the trimmed V and J ends, which lost 0 bases and 7 bases, there was a span of 7 bases. This CDR3 comprises 13 residues. Germline CDR1 SGDLS, CDR2 YYNGEE.

V is TRBV7-6 and J is TRBJ2-1, with D possibly TRBD1 on 6 matching bases. Trimming stripped 5 bases from V and 1 base from J, with 15 bases between. The germline V gene encodes CDR1 SGHVS and CDR2 FNYEAQ. The CDR3 length is 16 residues. CDR3: CASSRTRGTSYNEQFF. CDR3 in DNA: TGTGCCAGCAGCCGGACCAGGGGAACTTCCTACAATGAGCAGTTCTTC.

The chain links TRBV28 to TRBJ1-2, with 7 bases fitting TRBD1. Germline V lookup: CDR1 MDHEN, CDR2 SYDVKM. CDR3 length equals 13 residues. After removal of 7 bases from V and 8 bases from J, the junction contained 10 bases not matched to a gene. CDR3 sequence (DNA): TGTGCCAGCAAGGGGGCAGAGGGGCGGGGCTACACCTTC. It is translated as CASKGAEGRGYTF.

The genes are TRBV6-1 and TRBJ2-3, with 7 bases aligning to TRBD1. J was trimmed by 1 base and V by 7 bases; bases with no gene match: 8. Germline CDR1 is MNHNS and CDR2 is SASEGT. The CDR3 is 15 residues long. CDR3 sequence (DNA): TGTGCCAGCAATAGACAGGGCCCGGGCACAGATACGCAGTATTTT. Translating gives CASNRQGPGTDTQYF.

This clone was observed a handful of times. This chain uses TRBV7-3 with TRBJ2-1; TRBD1 might be the D (6 bases). The CDR3 is 15 amino acids. Germline-derived CDR1 and CDR2 are SGHTA and FQGTGA. The V and J ends lost 5 bases and 6 bases respectively, with 17 bases between them. CDR3 nucleotide sequence: TGTGCCAGCAGCCTCCAGGTTGGGGGCCCCAATGAGCAGTTCTTC. Protein: CASSLQVGGPNEQFF.

The chain carries TRBV10-3 and TRBJ2-6; TRBD2 is a possible D gene (6 bases). The V and J ends lost 10 bases and 2 bases respectively, with 9 bases between them. The germline V gene has CDR1 ENHRY and CDR2 SYGVKD. CDR3 length equals 13 residues. The CDR3 protein is CATGRPGANVLTF. The CDR3 DNA is TGTGCCACCGGGAGACCTGGGGCCAACGTCCTGACTTTC.

This clone was recorded a few times. The chain uses TRBV14 and TRBJ2-2; 10 bases fit TRBD1. Looked up from germline, CDR1 is SGHDN and CDR2 is FVKESK. The CDR3 sequence is 16 residues long. V shed 6 bases and J 2 bases; nucleotides not matched to a gene: 6. CDR3 in amino acids: CASSPWDRGNTGELFF. The CDR3 DNA sequence: TGTGCCAGCAGTCCGTGGGACAGGGGAAACACCGGGGAGCTGTTTTTT.

The CDR3 reads CASSPSIQGATSGNTIYF. The CDR3, as DNA: TGTGCCAGCTCACCGAGTATTCAGGGGGCGACCTCTGGAAACACCATATATTTT. J is TRBJ1-3 and V is TRBV18, with 8 bases fitting TRBD1. Germline V gives CDR1 KGHSH, CDR2 LQKENI. The CDR3 loop spans 18 amino acids. With V trimmed by 3 bases and J by 0 bases, 10 bases remained unmatched.

This clone was seen ten or more times. This sample includes further DNA sequences coding for the same CDR3. This chain connects TRBV4-2 to TRBJ2-1; 9 nucleotides match TRBD2. Germline CDR1 is LGHNA and CDR2 is YNFKEQ. The CDR3 totals 15 residues. The V segment lost 0 bases and the J segment 7 bases; nucleotides outside the gene matches: 4. CDR3 coding DNA: TGTGCCAGCAGCCAAGATAGCGGGAGTCATAATGAGCAGTTCTTC. Protein: CASSQDSGSHNEQFF.

The rearrangement links TRBV9 to TRBJ1-1; 7 bases align to TRBD1. Per germline, CDR1 SGDLS and CDR2 YYNGEE. The CDR3 totals 13 residues. J was trimmed by 7 bases and V by 1 base; bases with no gene match: 4. The CDR3 loop reads CASSVRQGGEAFF. As DNA, the CDR3 is TGTGCCAGCAGCGTACGACAGGGTGGTGAAGCTTTCTTT.

This chain joins TRBV6-1 and TRBJ1-4; D possibly corresponds to TRBD1 (6 bases). Germline CDR1 and CDR2: MNHNS and SASEGT. V was trimmed by 4 bases and J by 8 bases, leaving 17 bases between them. This CDR3 region has 15 residues. Here the CDR3 reads CASSGSLKGDEKLFF. The CDR3 DNA follows: TGTGCCAGCAGTGGAAGTCTAAAGGGGGACGAAAAACTGTTTTTT.

The rearrangement links TRBV6-5 to TRBJ1-4; D gene uncertain. Germline V gene data show CDR1 as MNHEY and CDR2 as SVGAGI. CDR3 length: 13 residues. Trimming pared 5 bases from V and 12 bases from J, leaving 16 bases between. The CDR3 DNA follows: TGTGCCAGCAGTCAATGGACCGCGGACGAACTGTTTTTT. Translating it yields CASSQWTADELFF.

The chain recombines TRBV5-1 with TRBJ1-4; the D gene is possibly TRBD1 (6 bases). The CDR3 has 15 residues. Germline V CDR1 and CDR2: SGHRS, YFSETQ. V lost 0 bases and J lost 6, with 12 bases in between. CDR3 DNA sequence: TGCGCCAGCAGCTTGGTTGGGGGGCCTGATGAAAAACTGTTTTTT. Translated: CASSLVGGPDEKLFF.

The rearrangement uses TRBV13 and TRBJ1-1; possibly TRBD1 for D (6 bases). This CDR3 is built from 12 residues. The germline CDR1 and CDR2 sequences are PRHDT and FYEKMQ (reference sequence). The germline V and J ends were trimmed by 11 bases and 8 bases, with 18 bases remaining between them. The CDR3 region is CASRRGFVEAFF. The CDR3 DNA sequence: TGTGCCTCGAGGAGGGGGTTCGTCGAAGCTTTCTTT.

The V call is TRBV6-1, the J call TRBJ2-7; TRBD1 aligns across 9 bases. The trim removed 6 bases at V and 3 bases at J, leaving 6 bases unmatched. CDR1 and CDR2 (germline): MNHNS, SASEGT. There are 14 residues in the CDR3. CDR3 nucleotide sequence: TGTGCCAGCAGATCCACAGGGGGCCTCTACGAGCAGTACTTC. Translating gives CASRSTGGLYEQYF.

The chain links TRBV18 to TRBJ2-2, with 11 bases fitting TRBD2. Looked up from germline, CDR1 is KGHSH and CDR2 is LQKENI. CDR3 length equals 16 residues. The V and J ends lost 4 bases and 0 bases, in that order; junction bases with no gene match: 1. The CDR3 DNA reads TGTGCCAGCTCACTGGGACTAGCGGCGAACACCGGGGAGCTGTTTTTT. Amino acids: CASSLGLAANTGELFF.

A single count supports this clone. This sequence joins TRBV6-1 and TRBJ2-7; unclear D gene. This CDR3 has 13 residues. CDR1 is MNHNS and CDR2 is SASEGT in the germline V gene. Deletions cut 2 bases from V and 7 bases from J, with 12 bases between. CDR3 amino acids: CASSEIRAGEQYF. In nucleotides, the CDR3 is TGTGCCAGCAGTGAAATTCGTGCTGGTGAGCAGTACTTC.

This clone has just one count. This chain uses TRBV9 with TRBJ2-1; TRBD2 is a possible D gene (6 bases). The ends were cut back, 2 bases at V and 6 bases at J, with 9 bases in the middle. Per germline, CDR1 SGDLS and CDR2 YYNGEE. There are 13 residues in the CDR3. In DNA, the CDR3 is TGTGCCAGCAGCGTGAGTAGCGGCAATGAGCAGTTCTTC. Protein: CASSVSSGNEQFF.